These 14 T cell receptor beta chains originate from one sample sequenced in a study of T-cell reconstitution after alpha-beta-depleted transplantation in children. Researchers prepared the TCRbeta library using unique molecular identifiers, the study reports. From the PCR reads, TCRdb called clonotypes with MiXCR, one entry per CDR3 protein. The data show some 290,000 distinct CDR3 sequences, almost 10% seen once. The source material was PBMCs from the stem cell graft donor, sampled from the stem cell graft. The receptor source for this set is a human donor who donated a stem cell graft to a child with SCID.

The chain has TRBV20-1 and TRBJ1-1; 12 nucleotides align to TRBD1. Per germline, CDR1 DFQATT and CDR2 SNEGSKA (reference sequence). The CDR3 length is 15 residues. Trimming at V came to 3 bases and at J to 8 bases, leaving 10 bases not matched to a gene. The CDR3 spells CSASFLRDRGHEAFF. In DNA, the CDR3 is TGCAGTGCTAGTTTCCTCCGGGACAGGGGGCACGAAGCTTTCTTT.

The chain is built from TRBV12-3 or TRBV12-4 and TRBJ2-1, with 7 bases lining up with TRBD2. V lost 5 bases to trimming and J lost 9 bases; unmatched junction nucleotides: 10. The CDR3 runs 14 residues. CDR3 protein: CASSPLGGGSEQFF. CDR3 in DNA: TGTGCCAGCAGTCCTTTGGGGGGGGGTAGTGAGCAGTTCTTC.

V is TRBV7-9 and J is TRBJ2-7; D ambiguous. Germline assignment: CDR1 SEHNR and CDR2 FQNEAQ (reference sequence). This CDR3 region has 16 residues. Deletions cut 0 bases from V and 1 base from J, with 13 bases between. Written as DNA, the CDR3 is TGTGCCAGCAGCTTAGCGCAGAACCCAAAATCCTACGAGCAGTACTTC. Translated, it gives CASSLAQNPKSYEQYF.

This chain joins TRBV6-6 and TRBJ2-1; 8 nucleotides line up with TRBD2. V gave up 8 bases and J gave up 7 bases; unmatched junction bases: 7. Germline V CDR1 and CDR2: MNHNY, SVGAGI (reference sequence). This CDR3 is 13 amino acids long. The CDR3 is CASAGGAVNEQFF. In DNA form, the CDR3 reads TGTGCCAGCGCCGGGGGGGCCGTAAATGAGCAGTTCTTC.

This clonotype was found many times. The CDR3 nucleotides are TGTGCCAGCAGCCAAGATTCGGCCGTCAATGAGCAGTTCTTC. It is translated as CASSQDSAVNEQFF. This rearrangement joins TRBV3-1 to TRBJ2-1; D uncertain. The germline V and J ends were trimmed by 0 bases and 6 bases, with 9 bases remaining between them. This CDR3 region has 14 residues. From germline, CDR1 is LGHDT and CDR2 YNNKEL (reference sequence).

This clonotype was counted a few times. This rearrangement joins TRBV25-1 to TRBJ2-3; 9 bases match TRBD2. The CDR3 sequence is 14 residues long. Germline assignment: CDR1 MGHDK and CDR2 SYGVNS. Trimming at V came to 7 bases and at J to 1 base, leaving 3 bases not matched to a gene. The CDR3 region is CASNSGGGTDTQYF. For the CDR3, the DNA is TGTGCCAGCAATAGCGGGGGAGGCACAGATACGCAGTATTTT.

The chain has TRBV2 and TRBJ2-7, with D hard to call. Germline CDR1 is SNHLY and CDR2 is FYNNEI. CDR3 size: 14 residues. V lost 10 bases to trimming and J lost 1 base, with 17 bases between them. CDR3 nucleotide sequence: TGTGCCATCACCTGGATAGGAGCGTCCTACGAGCAGTACTTC. Its translation: CAITWIGASYEQYF.

This clonotype was detected a few times. The chain couples TRBV27 to TRBJ1-1; D gene uncertain. Germline CDR1 is MNHEY and CDR2 is SMNVEV (reference sequence). Trimming removed 1 base from V and 1 base from J, with 13 bases in between. The CDR3 has 16 amino acids. CDR3 protein: CASSLFVGLGNTEAFF. DNA of the CDR3: TGTGCCAGCAGTTTATTTGTGGGTTTAGGGAACACTGAAGCTTTCTTT.

The V call is TRBV10-3, the J call TRBJ1-6, with D perhaps matching TRBD1 (5 bases). Per the germline V gene, CDR1 is ENHRY and CDR2 is SYGVKD. CDR3 length equals 15 residues. Trimming took 7 bases from V and 9 from J, leaving 19 bases between them. The CDR3 reads CAINRDGTGISPLHF. CDR3 in DNA: TGTGCCATCAACCGGGATGGGACGGGGATTTCACCCCTCCACTTT.

This clonotype came up many times. The rearrangement links TRBV4-2 to TRBJ1-2; D is uncertain. Germline loops: CDR1 LGHNA, CDR2 YNFKEQ. Trimming shortened V by 4 bases and J by 1 base, and 10 bases separated the two germline ends. The CDR3 covers 14 residues. The CDR3 DNA reads TGTGCCAGCAGCCCCCTCGAGGGTAACTATGGCTACACCTTC. Protein: CASSPLEGNYGYTF.

This clonotype occurred many times. The chain has TRBV12-3 or TRBV12-4 and TRBJ1-5; D not resolved. Trimming stripped 5 bases from V and 1 base from J, with 9 bases between. The CDR3 has 14 amino acids. CDR3 DNA: TGTGCCAGCAGTAGGGAAGGAAGCAATCAGCCCCAGCATTTT. It codes for CASSREGSNQPQHF.

This chain uses TRBV5-1 with TRBJ2-3, with TRBD2 identical over 7 bases. In germline, CDR1 is SGHRS, CDR2 YFSETQ. The CDR3 consists of 15 residues. The V gene end was trimmed by 1 base and the J gene end by 3 bases; junction bases not matched to a gene: 5. The CDR3 DNA is TGCGCCAGCAGCTTGCGGACGGGGGGAACAGATACGCAGTATTTT. It translates to CASSLRTGGTDTQYF.

This clonotype was observed a few times. The chain uses TRBV5-1 and TRBJ1-1; 8 nucleotides line up with TRBD1. Germline assignment: CDR1 SGHRS and CDR2 YFSETQ. The length of the CDR3 is 14 residues. With V trimmed by 4 bases and J by 5 bases, 7 bases remained unmatched. CDR3 sequence: CASSPGTGGTEAFF. For the CDR3, the DNA is TGCGCCAGCAGCCCCGGGACAGGAGGTACTGAAGCTTTCTTT.

The table lists this clonotype with a few counts. The chain links TRBV4-1 to TRBJ2-7, with no clear D. Germline-derived CDR1 and CDR2 are MGHRA and YSYEKL. This CDR3 contains 11 residues. The V end lost 6 bases, the J end lost 0 bases, and 3 bases lay between the germline ends. Here the CDR3 reads CASRGSYEQYF. CDR3 DNA sequence: TGCGCCAGCAGGGGCTCCTACGAGCAGTACTTC.